This entry lists 5 T cell receptor beta chains sequenced from one sample in a study of T cells in women clearing cervical HPV infection (dated by TCRdb to 2017 to 2018). The protocol used for the library was the immunoSEQ multiplex PCR assay. TCRdb's version of the immuneACCESS table is confined to in-frame rearrangements and falls short of the full clone set. An unresolved V gene accounts for under half of the shortfall where checked; the remainder is of unknown origin. The sample table gives around 30,000 clones. Together, the top ten hold 2.5% to 3.5% of the sample. The specimen was blood buffy coat. The receptors shown here come from a woman between 18 and 70 years old with a cervical HPV16 infection that either progressed to CIN3+ or cleared (not recorded which).

As to this clone: The DNA ends 3 residues before the CDR3 does, and the rest of the CDR3 is filled in from the germline J gene. The genes are TRBV18 and TRBJ2-3, with a possible D match to TRBD1 (5 bases). The CDR3 extends over 16 amino acids. The germline V and J ends were trimmed by 2 bases and 0 bases, with 12 bases remaining between them. Germline V gene data show CDR1 as KGHSH and CDR2 as LQKENI. The sequenced CDR3 bases are TGTGCCAGCTCACCAGTACAGGCGACTAGCACAGATACG. This encodes CASSPVQATSTDT. The CDR3 reads in full as CASSPVQATSTDTQYF.

A note on this clone: The CDR3 is cut off 3 residues early in the read; its end comes from the germline J gene. V usage is TRBV5-1 and J usage is TRBJ2-5; 10 bases line up with TRBD2. V lost 0 bases, J lost 5 bases, and 4 bases stayed unmatched. This CDR3 has 15 amino acids. In germline, CDR1 is SGHRS, CDR2 YFSETQ. CDR3 DNA (partial): TGCGCCAGCAGCTTGGTAGCGGGAGGTCGGGAGACC. Encoded protein: CASSLVAGGRET. The CDR3, in full, reads CASSLVAGGRETQYF.

Of note for this clone: The read terminates 3 residues ahead of where the CDR3 ends, so the germline J gene completes it. This chain joins TRBV20-1 and TRBJ1-4; no clear D gene. This CDR3 has 12 amino acids. V dropped 7 bases and J dropped 6 bases, with 12 bases sitting between them. CDR1 and CDR2 (germline): DFQATT, SNEGSKA (reference sequence). The CDR3 sequence is CSVTRPDEKLFF. The covered CDR3 bases are TGCAGTGTGACAAGGCCAGATGAAAAA.

As regards this clone: The read ends 3 residues before the CDR3 terminus; that terminus is restored from the germline J gene. The chain employs TRBV7-9 and TRBJ1-2; TRBD1 might be the D (5 bases). CDR3 size: 12 residues. The germline gives CDR1 SEHNR, CDR2 FQNEAQ (reference sequence). V was pared by 8 bases and J by 7 bases, with 14 bases between. CDR3 bases read: TGTGCCAGCCGTTCGGGGGACGGTGGC. Its translation: CASRSGDGG. The full CDR3 reads CASRSGDGGYTF.

About this clone: The read terminates 3 residues before the CDR3 end, so the remaining end is supplied by the germline J gene. This chain connects TRBV4-2 to TRBJ1-4; 10 positions match TRBD1. Germline V lookup: CDR1 LGHNA, CDR2 YNFKEQ. The CDR3 length is 17 residues. Germline trimming cut 4 bases from V and 3 bases from J; bases unmatched to any gene: 8. The part of the CDR3 DNA that was read is TGTGCCAGCAGCCCCCGGGACAGGGGTCAGGCTAATGAAAAA. Its protein product is CASSPRDRGQANEK. The full CDR3 protein reads CASSPRDRGQANEKLFF.